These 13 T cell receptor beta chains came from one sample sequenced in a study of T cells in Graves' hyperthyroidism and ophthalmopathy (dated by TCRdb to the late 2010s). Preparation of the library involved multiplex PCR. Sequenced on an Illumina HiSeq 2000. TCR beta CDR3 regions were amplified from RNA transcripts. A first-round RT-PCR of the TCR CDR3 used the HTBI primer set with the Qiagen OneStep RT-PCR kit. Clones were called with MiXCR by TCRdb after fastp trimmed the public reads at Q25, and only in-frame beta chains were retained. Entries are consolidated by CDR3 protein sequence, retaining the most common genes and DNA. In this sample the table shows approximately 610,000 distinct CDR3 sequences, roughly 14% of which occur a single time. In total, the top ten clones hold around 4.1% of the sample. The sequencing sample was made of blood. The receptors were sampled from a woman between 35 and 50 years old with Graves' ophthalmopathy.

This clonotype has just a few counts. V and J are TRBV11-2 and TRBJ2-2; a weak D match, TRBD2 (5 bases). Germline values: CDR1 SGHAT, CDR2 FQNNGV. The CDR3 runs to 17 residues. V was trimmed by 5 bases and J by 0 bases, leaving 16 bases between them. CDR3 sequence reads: CASSPHPLAPNTGELFF. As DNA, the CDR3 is TGTGCCAGCAGCCCCCACCCCCTAGCCCCGAACACCGGGGAGCTGTTTTTT.

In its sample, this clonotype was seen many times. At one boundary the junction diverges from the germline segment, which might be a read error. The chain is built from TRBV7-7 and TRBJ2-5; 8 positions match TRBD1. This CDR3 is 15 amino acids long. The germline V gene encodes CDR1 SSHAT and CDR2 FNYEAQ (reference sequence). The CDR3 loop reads CASSKDRGGQETQYF. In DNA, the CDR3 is TGTGCTAGCAGCAAAGACAGGGGAGGACAAGAGACCCAGTACTTC.

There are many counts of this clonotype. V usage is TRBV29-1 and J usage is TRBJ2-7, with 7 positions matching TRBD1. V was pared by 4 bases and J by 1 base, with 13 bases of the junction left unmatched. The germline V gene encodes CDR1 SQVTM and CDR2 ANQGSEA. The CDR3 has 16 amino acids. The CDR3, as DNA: TGCAGCGTTGGAGGGGCGAGACAGGGCCCTTCCTACGAGCAGTACTTC. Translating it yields CSVGGARQGPSYEQYF.

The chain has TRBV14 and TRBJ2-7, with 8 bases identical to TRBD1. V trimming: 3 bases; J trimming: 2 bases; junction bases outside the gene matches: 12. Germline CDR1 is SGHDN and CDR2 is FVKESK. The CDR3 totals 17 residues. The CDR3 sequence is CASSQDREDSHPYEQYF. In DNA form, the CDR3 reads TGTGCCAGCAGCCAGGACAGGGAGGACAGTCACCCCTACGAGCAGTACTTC.

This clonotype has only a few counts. CDR3 protein: CATSRGLTGNPGNTIYF. DNA of the CDR3: TGTGCCACCAGCAGGGGATTGACAGGGAATCCTGGAAACACCATATATTTT. The chain has TRBV15 and TRBJ1-3, with 7 bases that match TRBD1. Germline V gene data show CDR1 as LNHNV and CDR2 as YYDKDF (reference sequence). V lost 3 bases, J lost 2 bases, and 10 bases stayed unmatched. CDR3 length equals 17 residues.

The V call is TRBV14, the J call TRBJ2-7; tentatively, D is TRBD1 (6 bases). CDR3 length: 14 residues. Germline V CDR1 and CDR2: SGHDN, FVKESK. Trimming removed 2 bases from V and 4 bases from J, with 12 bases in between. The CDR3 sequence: CASSQPGQIYEQYF. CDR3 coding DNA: TGTGCCAGCAGCCAACCTGGACAGATATACGAGCAGTACTTC.

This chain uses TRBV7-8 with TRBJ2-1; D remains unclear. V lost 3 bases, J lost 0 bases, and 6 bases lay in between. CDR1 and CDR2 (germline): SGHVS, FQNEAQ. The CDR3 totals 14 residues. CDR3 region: CASSFRSSYNEQFF. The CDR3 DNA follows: TGTGCCAGCAGCTTCAGGAGCTCCTACAATGAGCAGTTCTTC.

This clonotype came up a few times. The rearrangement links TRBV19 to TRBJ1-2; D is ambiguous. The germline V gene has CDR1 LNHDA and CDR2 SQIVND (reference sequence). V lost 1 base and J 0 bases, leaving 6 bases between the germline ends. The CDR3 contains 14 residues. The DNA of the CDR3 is TGTGCCAGTAGTATAGTTGGGGCTAACTATGGCTACACCTTC. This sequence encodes CASSIVGANYGYTF. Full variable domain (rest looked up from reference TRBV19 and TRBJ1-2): DGGITQSPKYLFRKEGQNVTLSCEQNLNHDAMYWYRQDPGQGLRLIYYSQIVNDFQKGDIAEGYSVSREKKESFPLTVTSAQKNPTAFYLCASSIVGANYGYTFGSGTRLTVV.

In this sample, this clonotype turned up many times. CDR3 sequence reads: CASGFYRGYQETQYF. The DNA for the CDR3 is TGTGCCAGCGGATTCTACAGGGGGTACCAAGAGACCCAGTACTTC. The chain uses TRBV6-1 and TRBJ2-5; 8 positions match TRBD1. CDR3 length: 15 residues. V shed 8 bases, J shed 0 bases, and the junction held 8 bases outside the gene matches. Germline CDR1 and CDR2: MNHNS and SASEGT.

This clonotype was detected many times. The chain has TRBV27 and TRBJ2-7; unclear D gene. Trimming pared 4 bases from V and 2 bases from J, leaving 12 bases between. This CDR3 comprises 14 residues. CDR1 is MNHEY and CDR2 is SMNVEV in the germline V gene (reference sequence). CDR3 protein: CASSSLEIPYEQYF. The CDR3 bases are TGTGCCAGCAGTTCCCTCGAGATCCCCTACGAGCAGTACTTC.

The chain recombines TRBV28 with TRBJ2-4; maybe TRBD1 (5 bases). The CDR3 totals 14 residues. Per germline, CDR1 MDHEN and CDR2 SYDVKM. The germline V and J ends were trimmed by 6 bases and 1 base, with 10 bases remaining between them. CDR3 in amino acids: CASRSGSAKNIQYF. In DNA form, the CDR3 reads TGTGCCAGCAGATCAGGGTCGGCCAAAAACATTCAGTACTTC.

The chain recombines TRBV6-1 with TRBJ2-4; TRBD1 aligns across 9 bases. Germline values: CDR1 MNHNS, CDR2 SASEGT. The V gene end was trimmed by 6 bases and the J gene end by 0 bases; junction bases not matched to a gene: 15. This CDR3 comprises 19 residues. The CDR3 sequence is CASRKGGQGQGLAKNIQYF. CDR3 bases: TGTGCCAGCAGAAAGGGGGGCCAGGGACAGGGACTAGCCAAAAACATTCAGTACTTC.

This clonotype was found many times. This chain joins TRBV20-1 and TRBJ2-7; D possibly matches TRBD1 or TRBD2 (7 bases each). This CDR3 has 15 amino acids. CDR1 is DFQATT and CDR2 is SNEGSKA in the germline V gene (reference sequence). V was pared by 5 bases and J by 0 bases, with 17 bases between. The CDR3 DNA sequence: TGCAGTGCTCTCAGGGGGGGTGACAGCTCCTACGAGCAGTACTTC. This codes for CSALRGGDSSYEQYF.